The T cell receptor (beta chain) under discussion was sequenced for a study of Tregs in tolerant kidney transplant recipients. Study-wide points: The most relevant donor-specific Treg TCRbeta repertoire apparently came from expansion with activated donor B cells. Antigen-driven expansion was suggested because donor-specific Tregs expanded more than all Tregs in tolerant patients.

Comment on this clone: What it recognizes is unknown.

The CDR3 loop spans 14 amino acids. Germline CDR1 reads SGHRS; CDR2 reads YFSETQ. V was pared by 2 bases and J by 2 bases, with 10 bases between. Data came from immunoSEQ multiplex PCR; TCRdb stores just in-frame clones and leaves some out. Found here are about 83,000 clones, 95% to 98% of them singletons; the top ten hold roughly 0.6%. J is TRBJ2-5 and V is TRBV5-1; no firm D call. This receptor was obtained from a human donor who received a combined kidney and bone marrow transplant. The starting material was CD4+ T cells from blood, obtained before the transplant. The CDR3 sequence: CASSLTTVQETQYF. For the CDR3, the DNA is TGCGCCAGCAGCTTAACGACTGTACAAGAGACCCAGTACTTC.